A single sample gave rise to the 16 T cell receptor beta chains below, sequenced in a study of cytomegalovirus exposure and HLA in healthy donors. Primers included in the PCR were 60 Vbeta and 13 Jbeta primers. Using immunoSEQ multiplex PCR, the repertoire was profiled, and TCRdb retains in-frame clones only, with some absent. The data contain 150,000 to 200,000 clones, about 79% of them singletons. The sample consisted of PBMCs. These receptors came from a boy between 2 and 10 years old in good health and CMV-seronegative.

The rearrangement uses TRBV25-1 and TRBJ2-2, with TRBD1 matching 9 bases. V gave up 2 bases and J gave up 5 bases; unmatched junction bases: 6. CDR1 MGHDK and CDR2 SYGVNS come from the germline V gene. The CDR3 spans 16 residues. In DNA form, the CDR3 reads TGTGCCAGCAGTGAAGGACAGGGGCTGTGGACCGGGGAGCTGTTTTTT. Translated: CASSEGQGLWTGELFF.

This clone showed up many times. This chain joins TRBV9 and TRBJ1-6; D possibly corresponds to TRBD1 (5 bases). Germline CDR1 SGDLS, CDR2 YYNGEE. The CDR3 length is 16 residues. V was shortened by 4 bases and J by 0 bases, with 11 bases between the two germline ends. This CDR3 reads CASSLQESSYNSPLHF. The CDR3 DNA reads TGTGCCAGCAGCTTACAGGAGAGCTCCTATAATTCACCCCTCCACTTT.

The chain has TRBV25-1 and TRBJ2-5; 7 nucleotides agree with TRBD1. V lost 5 bases to trimming and J lost 4 bases; unmatched junction nucleotides: 4. Germline loops: CDR1 MGHDK, CDR2 SYGVNS. The CDR3 has 13 amino acids. Here the CDR3 reads CASSLRTGETQYF. DNA for the CDR3: TGTGCCAGCAGTCTACGGACAGGAGAGACCCAGTACTTC.

The chain has TRBV15 and TRBJ1-1; 7 bases are shared with TRBD1. V was clipped by 9 bases and J by 8 bases; unmatched bases: 15. This CDR3 contains 14 residues. The V gene's germline CDR1 is LNHNV and CDR2 YYDKDF (reference sequence). This CDR3 reads CATCRMRQGGEAFF. CDR3 sequence (DNA): TGTGCCACATGCAGGATGAGACAGGGCGGCGAAGCTTTCTTT.

J is TRBJ1-2 and V is TRBV5-4, with D possibly TRBD1 on 5 matching bases. The CDR3 extends over 18 amino acids. CDR1 is SGHNT and CDR2 is YYREEE in the germline V gene (reference sequence). Deletions cut 4 bases from V and 0 bases from J, with 22 bases between. The CDR3 sequence is CASSTLGGSQGTNYGYTF. For the CDR3, the DNA is TGTGCCAGCAGCACCCTGGGGGGGAGCCAAGGAACTAACTATGGCTACACCTTC. Full variable domain (missing parts from reference TRBV5-4 and TRBJ1-2): ETGVTQSPTHLIKTRGQQVTLRCSSQSGHNTVSWYQQALGQGPQFIFQYYREEENGRGNFPPRFSGLQFPNYSSELNVNALELDDSALYLCASSTLGGSQGTNYGYTFGSGTRLTVV.

The V call is TRBV2, the J call TRBJ1-1; D not resolved. The CDR3 has 11 amino acids. V shed 6 bases and J shed 2 bases, with 4 bases lying between them. Germline CDR1 and CDR2: SNHLY and FYNNEI. The CDR3 DNA reads as TGTGCCAGCAGAGCAAACACTGAAGCTTTCTTT. Its translation: CASRANTEAFF.

The J gene is TRBJ2-5, the V gene TRBV12-5; a possible D gene is TRBD1 (6 bases). V lost 1 base and J lost 1, with 7 bases in between. This CDR3 contains 14 residues. Per germline, CDR1 LGHNT and CDR2 FRNRAP. The CDR3: CASGLGGPQETQYF. DNA of the CDR3: TGTGCTAGTGGTTTGGGGGGGCCCCAAGAGACCCAGTACTTC.

V is TRBV11-2 and J is TRBJ1-4; TRBD1 might be the D (6 bases). The germline V gene has CDR1 SGHAT and CDR2 FQNNGV. This CDR3 has 15 amino acids. With 3 bases removed from V and 7 bases from J, the gap between germline ends came to 15 bases. CDR3 DNA: TGTGCCAGCAGCTTGTCAGGGGTGACGGCTGAAAAACTGTTTTTT. The encoded protein is CASSLSGVTAEKLFF.

The chain combines TRBV6-1 with TRBJ2-1; 7 bases align to TRBD1. The J segment lost 4 bases and the V segment lost 6 bases, leaving 9 bases of the junction unmatched. The CDR3 has 15 residues. From germline, CDR1 is MNHNS and CDR2 SASEGT. For the CDR3, the DNA is TGTGCCAGCAGCAACACAGGGGCCCCTTACAATGAGCAGTTCTTC. Its translation is CASSNTGAPYNEQFF.

This rearrangement joins TRBV20-1 to TRBJ2-7; D is ambiguous. V was pared by 6 bases and J by 0 bases, with 6 bases between. The CDR3 runs to 11 residues. In germline, CDR1 is DFQATT, CDR2 SNEGSKA (reference sequence). The CDR3 region has the DNA TGCAGTGCCGAGATCTCCTACGAGCAGTACTTC. Its translation is CSAEISYEQYF.

The chain has TRBV7-2 and TRBJ2-7; TRBD1 aligns across 7 bases. Trimming removed 6 bases from V and 2 bases from J; junction bases left unmatched: 4. The germline gives CDR1 SGHTA, CDR2 FQGNSA. This CDR3 is built from 13 residues. The CDR3 here is CASRHRGTYEQYF. The CDR3 region has the DNA TGTGCCAGCAGACACAGGGGTACCTACGAGCAGTACTTC.

This clone has only a few counts. The chain couples TRBV6-5 to TRBJ1-6; no firm D call. CDR3 length: 14 amino acids. Trimming shortened V by 5 bases and J by 10 bases, and 15 bases separated the two germline ends. Germline V gene lookup returns CDR1 MNHEY and CDR2 SVGAGI. CDR3 nucleotide sequence: TGTGCCAGCAGTCCCCGGACGGGATTCTCACCCCTCCACTTT. Amino acid sequence: CASSPRTGFSPLHF.

This chain connects TRBV4-2 to TRBJ1-6, with TRBD1 identical over 8 bases. Trimming cost V 0 bases and J 10 bases; bases outside gene matches: 5. The CDR3 runs 15 residues. The germline V gene encodes CDR1 LGHNA and CDR2 YNFKEQ. CDR3 protein: CASSQDGQGGSPLHF. The CDR3 coding sequence is TGTGCCAGCAGCCAAGATGGACAGGGCGGATCACCCCTCCACTTT.

The chain links TRBV5-5 to TRBJ1-2, with 8 nucleotides matching TRBD1. CDR1 SGHKS and CDR2 YYEKEE come from the germline V gene (reference sequence). The length of the CDR3 is 12 residues. V lost 5 bases and J lost 6; bases outside the gene matches: 3. CDR3 region: CASRQGAHGYTF. CDR3 nucleotides: TGTGCCAGCAGGCAGGGGGCACATGGCTACACCTTC.

V and J are TRBV10-3 and TRBJ2-1, with D unclear. There are 16 residues in the CDR3. Trimming left V 2 bases short and J 4 bases short, with 15 bases between. The germline V gene has CDR1 ENHRY and CDR2 SYGVKD. The CDR3 DNA reads as TGTGCCATCAGTGAGGCGGCCGCAGAAAATTACAATGAGCAGTTCTTC. Translating it yields CAISEAAAENYNEQFF.

J is TRBJ2-3 and V is TRBV6-5; TRBD2 is a possible D gene (5 bases). The germline CDR1 and CDR2 sequences are MNHEY and SVGAGI. The CDR3 length is 14 residues. Trimming removed 0 bases from V and 2 bases from J, with 6 bases in between. In DNA form, the CDR3 reads TGTGCCAGCAGTTACTCGAGGGTCACAGATACGCAGTATTTT. Amino acids: CASSYSRVTDTQYF.